This TCR beta chain appears in the sequencing data of a study of shared clonotypes between healthy human individuals. Germline CDR1 SGHTA, CDR2 FQGTGA. CDR3 length: 15 residues. V dropped 4 bases and J dropped 7 bases, with 20 bases sitting between them. At a deep level, the assay was run. Each PCR replicate from the sorted subsets contained roughly 210 ng DNA, which is some 30,000 T cell genomes. Data came from immunoSEQ multiplex PCR; TCRdb stores just in-frame clones and leaves some out. Of fewer than 850,000 clones in the sample, 90% were seen once. All the donors were Caucasian adults who lived in Nashville, Tennessee. Pooled CD45RO+ cells and CCR7-negative CD45RA+ TemRA cells made up CD8 memory.

The receptor comes from a man younger than 35 in good health. Some clones in this sample may be carry-over from other donors' samples. The sequenced material came from memory CD8+ T cells from PBMCs. Subset here: CD45RO+ cells pooled with CCR7-negative TemRA cells. This rearrangement joins TRBV7-3 to TRBJ2-7; possible D gene TRBD1, 6 bases. In DNA form, the CDR3 reads TGTGCCAGCAGCTCCCCCGGGACACCGTTTGGAGAGCAGTACTTC. Translating it yields CASSSPGTPFGEQYF.